This T cell receptor beta chain was sequenced for a study of T cell responses to AZD1222 COVID-19 vaccine (TCRdb year 2021). Looking at the study overall: TCR sequencing was performed for about 240 trial participants, of whom about 200 were given two doses of AZD1222 and around 26 were given two doses of MenACWY control vaccine. Trial participants were enrolled by age into 18-55, 56-69 and 70-plus year subgroups, with around 150, 28 and 57 TCR-sequenced participants respectively. The study at large found these results: Epitopes outside the regions mutated in the B.1.351 and B.1.1.7 variants were reportedly recognized by nearly half of the unique spike-specific TCRs. Conclusions about previously exposed vaccinees are limited because only a handful of AZD1222 recipients were SARS-CoV-2 seropositive at baseline. CD4 TCRs associated with the vaccine covered the entire spike protein, and the dominant responses were in regions 160-218 and 743-854. Spike-specific TCR breadth and depth rose significantly after two AZD1222 doses compared with day 0 and with MenACWY recipients. In the small 56-69-year group, the increase in depth fell short of significance, most likely because of low power. No day 14 peak-response samples were available, so repertoires were characterized only after the peak T cell response. Participants were mostly white British and included more females than males, and it was suggested by the authors that clonal diversity may have been underestimated.

V is pared back by 0 bases and J by 7 bases, with 7 bases lying between the germline termini. From a lookup of the germline V gene (reference sequence), CDR1 and CDR2 are GTSNPN and SVGIG. Inclusive of the bounding cysteine and phenylalanine, the CDR3 is 11 residues long. Of the read, only the CDR3 DNA is kept; its 33 bases are in frame from base 1. The time point label for this specimen denotes: about 28 days (+/-7) after the second vaccine dose. AZD1222 recipients whose second dose came at about 4 weeks and those whose second dose came at about 12 weeks were combined into one group, since spike-specific TCR depth and breadth did not differ between the two schedules. The vaccinee samples were drawn from two UK trials, COV001 and COV002, one of which was a single-blind randomized controlled phase 2/3 trial testing AZD1222 (ChAdOx1 nCoV-19) in healthy adults. For TCRbeta chain sequencing, PBMC samples from trial participants were taken at day 0 and at day 28 after the second dose.

The CDR3 regions of human TCRbeta chains were analyzed by immunosequencing. The paper's data handling went like this. TCRs in the repertoires were matched against a reference library of SARS-CoV-2-specific TCRs that had been generated with the MIRA antigen-specificity platform. Breadth was defined as the fraction of unique TCRs that were SARS-CoV-2-associated. Depth was defined as the fraction of total T cells that were SARS-CoV-2-associated. Using the MIRA data, every spike-specific TCR was mapped to the spike region that the TCR reacted to and assigned to either a CD4 or a CD8 class. Log10-transformed breadth and depth values were compared by one-way ANOVA with Sidak's multiple comparisons tests. Drawn from immuneACCESS, this table holds only the in-frame rearrangements with V and J called that TCRdb kept. Clones are partly lost; checked studies trace under half to an unresolved V gene and leave the rest unexplained. Clonal size and the V and J genes are those of that table, whereas D and trimming came from the DNA. The sample has around 81,000 clones on record, roughly 90% of them singletons. 6.5% to 9.5% of the sample is in the top ten clones.

This clone has a single count. Its antigen is unknown. No qualities accompany the bases; no much larger clone lies one base away. The starting material was peripheral blood, obtained 28 days after the second AZD1222 dose. This TCR was recovered from an adult who received the AZD1222 COVID-19 vaccine. The sequence is built from TRBV30 and TRBJ2-7, with the D gene call left open. The CDR3 corresponds to CAWSVNGEQYF. The DNA sequence is given as TGTGCCTGGAGTGTAAACGGGGAGCAGTACTTC.